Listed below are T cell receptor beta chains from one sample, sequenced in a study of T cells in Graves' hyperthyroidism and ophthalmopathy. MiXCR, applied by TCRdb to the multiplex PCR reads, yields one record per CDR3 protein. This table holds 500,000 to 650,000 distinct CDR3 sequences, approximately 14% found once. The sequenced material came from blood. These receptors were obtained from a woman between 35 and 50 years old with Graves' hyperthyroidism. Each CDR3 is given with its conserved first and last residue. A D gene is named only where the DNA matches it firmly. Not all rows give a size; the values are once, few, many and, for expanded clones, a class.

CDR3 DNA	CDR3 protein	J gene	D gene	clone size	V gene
TGTGCCAGCAGTTTGGGTCCCTACAATCAGCCCCAGCATTTT	CASSLGPYNQPQHF	TRBJ1-5	-	few	TRBV27
TGTGCCAGCAGTACCCCTCAAGGAACTAATGAAAAACTGTTTTTT	CASSTPQGTNEKLFF	TRBJ1-4	-	many	TRBV28
TGCGCCAGCAGCCCTATAGCGGGAGGGATCGGGACAGATACGCAGTATTTT	CASSPIAGGIGTDTQYF	TRBJ2-3	TRBD2	many	TRBV5-1
TGTGCCATCAGTGAGTCGGAGAGGGGGGTAACTGAAGCTTTCTTT	CAISESERGVTEAFF	TRBJ1-1	-	many	TRBV10-3
TGTGCCAGCAGTGATTCGAGAGAGCAGTACTTC	CASSDSREQYF	TRBJ2-7	-	few	TRBV6-2/TRBV6-3
TGTGCCAGCGGGGACCCTCGGGGCTACACCTTC	CASGDPRGYTF	TRBJ1-2	-	many	TRBV28
TGTGCCAGCTCATCTAGGGCCGATAATTCACCCCTCCACTTT	CASSSRADNSPLHF	TRBJ1-6	-	many	TRBV18
TGTGCCAGCAGTTATTGGGCGGGGGCGGGCACCGGGGAGCTGTTTTTT	CASSYWAGAGTGELFF	TRBJ2-2	-	many	TRBV6-1
TGTGCCAGCAGCCCGCGTAGCGGGAGGAAGGCGGATGAGCAGTTCTTC	CASSPRSGRKADEQFF	TRBJ2-1	TRBD2	many	TRBV28
TGTGCCAGCAGACCTGAAGATGGGACACGAACCGGGGAGCTGTTTTTT	CASRPEDGTRTGELFF	TRBJ2-2	-	many	TRBV3-1
TGTGCCAGCAGACGGGTGGAGTCCGGGGGCTTGAATTTT	CASRRVESGGLNF	TRBJ1-5	-	many	TRBV28
TGTGCCAGTAGTCCGACATCAGGGTCCTCACCCCTCCACTTT	CASSPTSGSSPLHF	TRBJ1-6	-	few	TRBV19
TGTGCCAGCAGTGAAGTAAGAGGGGGCTCTAGGGGGCAGTACTTC	CASSEVRGGSRGQYF	TRBJ2-7	TRBD1	-	TRBV6-1